This T cell receptor (beta chain) was obtained from a study of cytomegalovirus exposure and HLA in healthy donors. In the study overall: Around 86 million unique TCRs, all from HLA-typed donors, were included in an early release of the data.

This PCR relied on a set of 60 Vbeta primers and 13 Jbeta primers. Clones were read by immunoSEQ multiplex PCR, and TCRdb kept only the in-frame ones, dropping some. The table lists about 200,000 clones, about 75% of them singletons, with 1.5% to 2% in the top ten. Germline V gene lookup returns CDR1 SGHTA and CDR2 FQGNSA. Trimming removed 2 bases from V and 5 bases from J; junction bases left unmatched: 7. The CDR3 runs 16 residues. This clone appeared once. Its antigen is as yet unknown. Broader study findings: Analysis was carried out at a later point, and it linked a missense DCLRE1C variant to TCR beta V- and J-gene trimming.

The sequence was obtained from a man between 18 and 35 years old in good health and CMV-seronegative. The sequenced material came from PBMCs. The rearrangement joins TRBV7-2 to TRBJ2-7; 12 positions agree with TRBD2. CDR3 DNA: TGTGCCAGCAGCTTACCTCTAGCGGGAGGGAGAAACGAGCAGTACTTC. Translating it yields CASSLPLAGGRNEQYF.